A single sample is the source of the 25 T cell receptor beta chains below, sequenced in a study of T cells in Graves' hyperthyroidism and ophthalmopathy. Template material for amplifying TCR beta CDR3 regions consisted of RNA transcripts. The HTBI primer set was used in a first-round RT-PCR of the TCR CDR3. Each CDR3 protein gets one entry after TCRdb re-called the multiplex PCR reads with MiXCR. The sample records approximately 360,000 distinct CDR3 sequences, approximately 15% being singletons. Sequencing was performed on blood. The source is a woman aged 18-29 years with Graves' hyperthyroidism that later progressed to Graves' ophthalmopathy.

This clonotype has just a few counts. The J gene is TRBJ2-3, the V gene TRBV27; possible D gene TRBD2, 5 bases. This CDR3 region has 13 residues. V was pared by 5 bases and J by 4 bases, with 10 bases between. Germline V lookup: CDR1 MNHEY, CDR2 SMNVEV (reference sequence). The CDR3 nucleotides are TGTGCCAGCAGTAGTACTAGTGCAGATACGCAGTATTTT. This codes for CASSSTSADTQYF.

The rearrangement joins TRBV6-1 to TRBJ1-4, with TRBD1 matching over 10 bases. Germline V lookup: CDR1 MNHNS, CDR2 SASEGT. CDR3 size: 16 residues. After removal of 2 bases from V and 8 bases from J, the junction contained 8 bases not matched to a gene. CDR3 loop: CASSESLGTGDEKLFF. Here the CDR3 DNA reads TGTGCCAGCAGTGAAAGCCTCGGGACAGGGGACGAAAAACTGTTTTTT.

This clonotype was counted at least ten times. The V and J genes are TRBV7-9 and TRBJ2-3; 7 bases align to TRBD2. From germline, CDR1 is SEHNR and CDR2 FQNEAQ (reference sequence). V was clipped by 2 bases and J by 2 bases; unmatched bases: 13. The CDR3 runs to 18 residues. The CDR3 region is CASSLPTILAAITDTQYF. CDR3 coding DNA: TGTGCCAGCAGCTTACCTACGATTCTAGCGGCAATCACAGATACGCAGTATTTT.

This clonotype was counted at least ten times. The rearrangement links TRBV28 to TRBJ2-7; D possibly corresponds to TRBD2 (5 bases). Trimming removed 6 bases from V and 7 bases from J, with 19 bases in between. Germline lookup yields CDR1 MDHEN and CDR2 SYDVKM. This CDR3 is built from 14 residues. CDR3 DNA: TGTGCCAGCAGCTTCGGCGTTAAAAGGAGGGAGCAGTACTTC. This gives the protein CASSFGVKRREQYF. Looking up the rest from reference TRBV28 and TRBJ2-7 gives the full variable domain: DVKVTQSSRYLVKRTGEKVFLECVQDMDHENMFWYRQDPGLGLRLIYFSYDVKMKEKGDIPEGYSVSREKKERFSLILESASTNQTSMYLCASSFGVKRREQYFGPGTRLTVT.

The V gene is TRBV6-1, the J gene TRBJ2-1; D gene uncertain. The CDR3 length is 15 residues. Trimming left V 6 bases short and J 3 bases short, with 15 bases between. Germline-derived CDR1 and CDR2 are MNHNS and SASEGT. Written as DNA, the CDR3 is TGTGCCAGCAGCCCCGGCCAGGCGGTCTACAATGAGCAGTTCTTC. Translated: CASSPGQAVYNEQFF.

The sample holds many counts of this clonotype. V usage is TRBV20-1 and J usage is TRBJ2-2, with 8 bases lining up with TRBD2. Germline CDR1 reads DFQATT; CDR2 reads SNEGSKA (reference sequence). With V trimmed by 1 base and J by 0 bases, 4 bases remained unmatched. The CDR3 runs 16 residues. The CDR3 nucleotides read TGCAGTGCTAGAGTACTAGCGGCCGCGAACACCGGGGAGCTGTTTTTT. Its protein is CSARVLAAANTGELFF.

This clonotype was seen at least ten times. The chain couples TRBV28 to TRBJ1-1, with 7 bases that match TRBD1. There are 17 residues in the CDR3. The germline gives CDR1 MDHEN, CDR2 SYDVKM. V shed 3 bases and J 0 bases; nucleotides not matched to a gene: 10. The CDR3: CASSLGDRISMNTEAFF. The CDR3 DNA reads as TGTGCCAGCAGTTTGGGGGACAGAATTTCGATGAACACTGAAGCTTTCTTT.

At least ten counts were recorded for this clonotype. The chain uses TRBV7-2 and TRBJ2-3; 9 bases agree with TRBD2. The CDR3 contains 19 residues. Germline CDR1 and CDR2: SGHTA and FQGNSA. V dropped 3 bases and J dropped 1; count of bases not matched to a gene: 14. The CDR3 sequence is CASSFLGRTIAGGTDTQYF. The CDR3 DNA sequence: TGTGCCAGCAGCTTTCTAGGGAGGACTATAGCGGGGGGCACAGATACGCAGTATTTT.

Many counts were recorded for this clonotype. The genes are TRBV20-1 and TRBJ1-5, with unresolved D. V gave up 0 bases and J gave up 3 bases, with 18 bases separating them. CDR1 and CDR2 (germline): DFQATT, SNEGSKA (reference sequence). This CDR3 spans 17 amino acids. This CDR3 reads CSARDAARSGNNQPQHF. CDR3 bases: TGCAGTGCTAGAGATGCTGCGAGAAGCGGAAACAATCAGCCCCAGCATTTT.

This clonotype has ten or more counts. J is TRBJ2-1 and V is TRBV7-9, with 9 bases that match TRBD2. After removal of 5 bases from V and 5 bases from J, the junction contained 19 bases not matched to a gene. Per germline, CDR1 SEHNR and CDR2 FQNEAQ (reference sequence). The CDR3 is 19 amino acids. For the CDR3, the DNA is TGTGCCAGCAGCCCCCGGGAATTTTTGTCTAGCGGGACGAACAATGAGCAGTTCTTC. As protein: CASSPREFLSSGTNNEQFF. Variable domain in full (rest from reference TRBV7-9 and TRBJ2-1): DTGVSQNPRHKITKRGQNVTFRCDPISEHNRLYWYRQTLGQGPEFLTYFQNEAQLEKSRLLSDRFSAERPKGSFSTLEIQRTEQGDSAMYLCASSPREFLSSGTNNEQFFGPGTRLTVL.

The chain is built from TRBV7-2 and TRBJ1-2; tentative D call: TRBD1 (6 bases). V gave up 5 bases and J gave up 4 bases, with 11 bases separating them. CDR1 and CDR2 (germline): SGHTA, FQGNSA. The CDR3 runs to 13 residues. The chain's CDR3 is CASSPGTIYGYTF. The CDR3, as DNA: TGTGCCAGCAGCCCCGGGACAATCTATGGCTACACCTTC.

This clonotype was observed at least ten times. The rearrangement joins TRBV20-1 to TRBJ2-1, with TRBD2 identical over 12 bases. The junction had 15 bases not matched to a gene; V was cut back by 3 bases and J by 0 bases. The CDR3 is 20 residues long. Germline V gene sequence: CDR1 DFQATT, CDR2 SNEGSKA (reference sequence). The chain's CDR3 is CSASTVSGLAGIFSYNEQFF. The DNA of the CDR3 is TGCAGTGCTAGTACTGTGTCGGGACTAGCGGGTATCTTCTCCTACAATGAGCAGTTCTTC.

This clonotype was recorded at least ten times. The chain has TRBV18 and TRBJ2-1; D possibly corresponds to TRBD2 (6 bases). The CDR3 spans 17 residues. The V gene's germline CDR1 is KGHSH and CDR2 LQKENI. Trimming took 3 bases from V and 4 from J, leaving 19 bases between them. CDR3 sequence reads: CASSPMGYERAYNEQFF. The CDR3, as DNA: TGTGCCAGCTCACCTATGGGCTACGAGCGGGCATACAATGAGCAGTTCTTC. The full variable domain, rest sourced from reference TRBV18 and TRBJ2-1, is NAGVMQNPRHLVRRRGQEARLRCSPMKGHSHVYWYRQLPEEGLKFMVYLQKENIIDESGMPKERFSAEFPKEGPSILRIQQVVRGDSAAYFCASSPMGYERAYNEQFFGPGTRLTVL.

The DNA of the CDR3 is TGTGCCAGTAGTATCGCATTGGGCACCTACAATGAGCAGTTCTTC. Translation: CASSIALGTYNEQFF. J is TRBJ2-1 and V is TRBV19; D is undetermined. Germline-derived CDR1 and CDR2 are LNHDA and SQIVND (reference sequence). V was shortened by 3 bases and J by 2 bases, with 11 bases between the two germline ends. This CDR3 has 15 amino acids.

This clonotype was counted a few times. The V and J genes are TRBV25-1 and TRBJ1-2; tentative D call: TRBD1 (5 bases). Germline CDR1 and CDR2: MGHDK and SYGVNS. The V end was cut by 4 bases, the J end by 4 bases, with 13 bases between. This CDR3 is built from 14 residues. In nucleotides, the CDR3 is TGTGCCAGCAGTGGAATCGGGACGGTCTATGGCTACACCTTC. This encodes CASSGIGTVYGYTF.

In this sample, this clonotype turned up many times. The V and J genes are TRBV5-1 and TRBJ2-7, with D perhaps TRBD1 (6 bases). The V end lost 5 bases, the J end lost 0 bases, and 9 bases lay between the germline ends. The CDR3 covers 13 residues. Germline-derived CDR1 and CDR2 are SGHRS and YFSETQ. The CDR3 region is CASRQDSSYEQYF. CDR3 in DNA: TGCGCCAGCAGACAGGACAGCTCCTACGAGCAGTACTTC.

This clonotype was seen a handful of times. The chain employs TRBV3-1 and TRBJ2-3, with a possible D match to TRBD2 (6 bases). Germline V gene data show CDR1 as LGHDT and CDR2 as YNNKEL (reference sequence). The CDR3 contains 16 residues. Trimming stripped 4 bases from V and 0 bases from J, with 14 bases between. The CDR3 DNA reads as TGTGCCAGCAGCCCTGTAGGCGGGGTTAGCACAGATACGCAGTATTTT. This encodes CASSPVGGVSTDTQYF.

This clonotype was observed many times. The chain is built from TRBV28 and TRBJ1-2; D remains ambiguous. This CDR3 has 13 residues. The germline gives CDR1 MDHEN, CDR2 SYDVKM. Trimming took 7 bases from V and 2 from J, leaving 11 bases between them. CDR3 sequence reads: CASTGSPNYGYTF. The CDR3 coding sequence is TGTGCCAGCACGGGCAGCCCCAACTATGGCTACACCTTC.

As concerns this clonotype: A single base separates this from a much larger clone, so it may be a read error. The chain is built from TRBV28 and TRBJ2-7, with 9 bases lining up with TRBD1. The CDR3 is 15 residues long. In germline, CDR1 is MDHEN, CDR2 SYDVKM. Trimming removed 2 bases from V and 9 bases from J; junction bases left unmatched: 11. The CDR3 spells CASSLVGQGIHGQYF. The CDR3 coding sequence is TGTGCCAGCAGTTTAGTAGGACAGGGGATCCACGGGCAGTACTTC.

This clonotype has ten or more counts. The rearrangement joins TRBV7-2 to TRBJ2-7; weak D call: TRBD2 (5 bases). The CDR3 has 16 amino acids. V shed 2 bases and J shed 0 bases, with 14 bases lying between them. The germline CDR1 and CDR2 sequences are SGHTA and FQGNSA. The CDR3 reads CASSLPVSGPSYEQYF. CDR3 sequence (DNA): TGTGCCAGCAGCTTACCCGTCAGCGGCCCCTCCTACGAGCAGTACTTC.

This clonotype came up many times. This chain links TRBV5-1 with TRBJ2-7, with unresolved D. Between the trimmed V and J ends, which lost 9 bases and 1 base, there was a span of 17 bases. The CDR3 spans 14 residues. Germline V CDR1 and CDR2: SGHRS, YFSETQ. DNA of the CDR3: TGCGCCACTAAGATAAGTTGGGTGTCCTACGAGCAGTACTTC. Translated, it gives CATKISWVSYEQYF.

The CDR3 reads CSANLLDRNSYEQYF. The DNA for the CDR3 is TGCAGTGCTAACCTACTGGACAGGAACTCCTACGAGCAGTACTTC. The chain couples TRBV20-1 to TRBJ2-7; TRBD1 aligns across 7 bases. The CDR3 spans 15 residues. J gave up 0 bases and V 4 bases, and 9 bases lay outside the gene matches. In germline, CDR1 is DFQATT, CDR2 SNEGSKA (reference sequence).

In its sample, this clonotype was seen many times. The V gene is TRBV20-1, the J gene TRBJ1-2, with D tentatively TRBD1 (6 bases). The V gene lost 4 bases and the J gene lost 6 bases, with 21 bases spanning the gap. From germline, CDR1 is DFQATT and CDR2 SNEGSKA (reference sequence). This CDR3 has 15 amino acids. The CDR3 nucleotides are TGCAGTGCTATTCGTCCAGGTTTGGGGGCAGATGGCTACACCTTC. Translating it yields CSAIRPGLGADGYTF.

The rearrangement uses TRBV10-2 and TRBJ2-7, with D uncertain. V lost 3 bases and J lost 6, with 9 bases in between. The CDR3 consists of 12 residues. Germline V gene lookup returns CDR1 WSHSY and CDR2 SAAADI. The CDR3 loop is CASSDVGSEQYF. The CDR3 nucleotides are TGCGCCAGCAGTGATGTGGGTTCCGAGCAGTACTTC.

The rearrangement joins TRBV3-1 to TRBJ2-3; D may be TRBD1 (6 bases). Trimming cost V 4 bases and J 3 bases, with 11 bases left between them. The germline V gene has CDR1 LGHDT and CDR2 YNNKEL (reference sequence). The CDR3 is made up of 14 amino acids. The CDR3 loop is CASSRSRGTDTQYF. The CDR3 DNA sequence: TGTGCCAGCAGCCGTTCAAGGGGGACAGATACGCAGTATTTT.